This TCR beta chain appears in the sequencing data of a study of technical replicates of blood from a few donors. V dropped 3 bases and J dropped 5; count of bases not matched to a gene: 10. CDR3 length equals 17 residues. TCRdb's table, derived via immunoSEQ multiplex PCR, lists solely in-frame clones and lacks some. This sample has around 72,000 clones, with 95% to 98% found just once. This receptor was obtained from a human donor in good health. Specimen: T cells isolated from PBMCs. The V call is TRBV23-1, the J call TRBJ2-7, with TRBD2 identical over 13 bases. TRBV23-1 is treated as an ORF (open reading frame) with a function not yet certain. This chain's CDR3 is CASSQPGLAGQGDEQYF. CDR3 DNA: TGCGCCAGCAGTCAGCCGGGACTAGCGGGACAGGGCGACGAGCAGTACTTC.